What follows are 16 T cell receptor beta chains derived from one specimen sequenced in a study of radiotherapy plus CTLA-4 blockade in lung cancer. TCRdb's copy holds only in-frame clones and misses some; the assay was immunoSEQ multiplex PCR. The table has 90,000 or so clones, 80% to 85% seen once. This material consisted of peripheral blood, taken from a patient treated with radiotherapy plus ipilimumab. Receptors originate from a human donor with non-small cell lung cancer who had stable disease on radiotherapy plus ipilimumab.

The chain uses TRBV9 and TRBJ2-1; D may match TRBD1 or TRBD2 (5 bases each). V was clipped by 4 bases and J by 0 bases, with 26 bases between them. The CDR3 totals 20 residues. Germline assignment: CDR1 SGDLS and CDR2 YYNGEE. The CDR3 DNA follows: TGTGCCAGCAGCCCGCTTCCGGGACCCCCTCGTTCTAGCTCCTACAATGAGCAGTTCTTC. Its protein is CASSPLPGPPRSSSYNEQFF. Supplemented by reference TRBV9 and TRBJ2-1, the full variable domain reads DSGVTQTPKHLITATGQRVTLRCSPRSGDLSVYWYQQSLDQGLQFLIQYYNGEERAKGNILERFSAQQFPDLHSELNLSSLELGDSALYFCASSPLPGPPRSSSYNEQFFGPGTRLTVL.

This chain uses TRBV28 with TRBJ1-1, with D possibly matching TRBD1 (6 bases). The CDR3 consists of 14 residues. Germline V gene data show CDR1 as MDHEN and CDR2 as SYDVKM. The ends were cut back, 2 bases at V and 10 bases at J, with 17 bases in the middle. CDR3 sequence reads: CASSLDGRRGGAFF. The CDR3 region has the DNA TGTGCCAGCAGTTTAGACGGGCGGAGAGGGGGAGCTTTCTTT.

V is TRBV19 and J is TRBJ2-3; D perhaps matches TRBD2 (6 bases). Germline V gives CDR1 LNHDA, CDR2 SQIVND (reference sequence). This CDR3 has 15 residues. Trimming cost V 5 bases and J 1 base, with 13 bases left between them. CDR3 nucleotides: TGTGCCAGTAGTCTCGCCGGGAGTGGCACAGATACGCAGTATTTT. Residues: CASSLAGSGTDTQYF.

The rearrangement joins TRBV7-3 to TRBJ2-5; no clear D gene. The J call may not be correct, given that the DNA end is closer to TRBJ2-7. The germline V gene encodes CDR1 SGHTA and CDR2 FQGTGA. The CDR3 is made up of 14 amino acids. CDR3 residues: CASSPRAGSYEQYF. In nucleotides, the CDR3 is TGTGCCAGCAGCCCAAGGGCCGGGTCCTACGAGCAGTACTTC.

The gene calls are TRBV6-6 and TRBJ2-2; D gene unclear. CDR1 is MNHNY and CDR2 is SVGAGI in the germline V gene (reference sequence). The length of the CDR3 is 14 residues. V was trimmed by 7 bases and J by 1 base, leaving 10 bases between them. Here the CDR3 DNA reads TGTGCCAGCACCCCCGTCGGGAACACCGGGGAGCTGTTTTTT. Protein: CASTPVGNTGELFF.

This clone occurred a few times. The chain couples TRBV28 to TRBJ2-3, with TRBD2 matching 11 bases. CDR1 MDHEN and CDR2 SYDVKM come from the germline V gene. The CDR3 loop spans 16 amino acids. V was pared by 6 bases and J by 2 bases, with 7 bases of the junction left unmatched. CDR3 in amino acids: CASRFTSGSFTDTQYF. DNA of the CDR3: TGTGCCAGCAGATTCACTAGCGGGAGCTTCACAGATACGCAGTATTTT. The full variable domain, completed using reference TRBV28 and TRBJ2-3, is DVKVTQSSRYLVKRTGEKVFLECVQDMDHENMFWYRQDPGLGLRLIYFSYDVKMKEKGDIPEGYSVSREKKERFSLILESASTNQTSMYLCASRFTSGSFTDTQYFGPGTRLTVL.

The rearrangement joins TRBV6-1 to TRBJ1-2, with D tentatively TRBD1 (6 bases). V was cut by 5 bases and J by 7 bases, with 14 bases left in between. CDR1 MNHNS and CDR2 SASEGT come from the germline V gene. This CDR3 contains 13 residues. The CDR3, as DNA: TGTGCCAGCAGTAAGGACAGCCTTATTGGCTACACCTTC. It encodes CASSKDSLIGYTF.

The chain joins TRBV7-9 to TRBJ1-1; TRBD1 is a possible D gene (6 bases). CDR1 is SEHNR, CDR2 FQNEAQ, per germline (reference sequence). CDR3 length equals 18 residues. Deletions cut 5 bases from V and 3 bases from J, with 25 bases between. The CDR3 region has the DNA TGTGCCAGCAGCCTTCTGGGCGGACCGAATAACAGGGACACTGAAGCTTTCTTT. Encoded protein: CASSLLGGPNNRDTEAFF.

The chain carries TRBV29-1 and TRBJ2-3; 9 nucleotides line up with TRBD1. Germline trimming cut 5 bases from V and 6 bases from J; bases unmatched to any gene: 18. This CDR3 spans 17 amino acids. The germline V gene encodes CDR1 SQVTM and CDR2 ANQGSEA. CDR3 in amino acids: CSVKKQGAFTPADTQYF. The CDR3 nucleotides read TGCAGCGTTAAGAAACAGGGGGCCTTTACCCCCGCCGATACGCAGTATTTT.

The V and J genes are TRBV5-1 and TRBJ1-2; the D gene is possibly TRBD1 (5 bases). The V gene's germline CDR1 is SGHRS and CDR2 YFSETQ. The V gene lost 0 bases and the J gene lost 7 bases, with 7 bases spanning the gap. The CDR3 is 12 residues long. This CDR3 is CASSLAGGGYTF. The CDR3 DNA follows: TGCGCCAGCAGCTTGGCCGGGGGTGGCTACACCTTC. The complete variable domain, with remaining parts taken from reference TRBV5-1 and TRBJ1-2, reads KAGVTQTPRYLIKTRGQQVTLSCSPISGHRSVSWYQQTPGQGLQFLFEYFSETQRNKGNFPGRFSGRQFSNSRSEMNVSTLELGDSALYLCASSLAGGGYTFGSGTRLTVV.

The chain uses TRBV27 and TRBJ2-7, with 8 bases matching TRBD1. Trimming at V came to 3 bases and at J to 6 bases, leaving 7 bases not matched to a gene. Germline lookup yields CDR1 MNHEY and CDR2 SMNVEV (reference sequence). This CDR3 spans 14 amino acids. CDR3 coding DNA: TGTGCCAGCAGTTTTGGACAGGGATTGGGCGAGCAGTACTTC. Amino acids: CASSFGQGLGEQYF.

In nucleotides, the CDR3 is TGTGCCAGCAGTTTAGTTGGGCGTTGGGAGCCCTCTCGCTACAATGAGCAGTTCTTC. This sequence encodes CASSLVGRWEPSRYNEQFF. The rearrangement links TRBV28 to TRBJ2-1, with D maybe TRBD2 (5 bases). V dropped 2 bases and J dropped 3 bases, with 23 bases sitting between them. The CDR3 consists of 19 residues. The V gene's germline CDR1 is MDHEN and CDR2 SYDVKM.

The J gene is TRBJ2-5, the V gene TRBV28; no clear D gene. V was trimmed by 7 bases and J by 4 bases, leaving 7 bases between them. Looked up from germline, CDR1 is MDHEN and CDR2 is SYDVKM. The CDR3 consists of 11 residues. CDR3 DNA: TGTGCCAGCACCTCCCTAGAGACCCAGTACTTC. Translating it yields CASTSLETQYF. Full variable domain (remainder filled in from reference TRBV28 and TRBJ2-5): DVKVTQSSRYLVKRTGEKVFLECVQDMDHENMFWYRQDPGLGLRLIYFSYDVKMKEKGDIPEGYSVSREKKERFSLILESASTNQTSMYLCASTSLETQYFGPGTRLLVL.

The genes are TRBV30 and TRBJ2-7, with TRBD2 matching 10 bases. The CDR3 is 14 residues long. Looked up from germline, CDR1 is GTSNPN and CDR2 is SVGIG (reference sequence). V dropped 0 bases and J dropped 3; count of bases not matched to a gene: 2. Written as DNA, the CDR3 is TGTGCCTGGAGTGTGGCTAGCGGGGGCTACGAGCAGTACTTC. This sequence encodes CAWSVASGGYEQYF. Looking up the rest from reference TRBV30 and TRBJ2-7 gives the full variable domain: SQTIHQWPATLVQPVGSPLSLECTVEGTSNPNLYWYRQAAGRGLQLLFYSVGIGQISSEVPQNLSASRPQDRQFILSSKKLLLSDSGFYLCAWSVASGGYEQYFGPGTRLTVT.

The rearrangement links TRBV5-1 to TRBJ1-4, with a weak D call TRBD1 (5 bases). The CDR3 runs to 15 residues. Germline values: CDR1 SGHRS, CDR2 YFSETQ. Trimming cost V 4 bases and J 0 bases, with 10 bases left between them. The CDR3 here is CASSRDLATNEKLFF. The CDR3 DNA is TGCGCCAGCAGCCGGGACCTTGCAACTAATGAAAAACTGTTTTTT.

The V and J genes are TRBV6-6 and TRBJ2-7, with 7 nucleotides matching TRBD2. V shed 0 bases, J shed 3 bases, and the junction held 5 bases outside the gene matches. The CDR3 loop spans 15 amino acids. In germline, CDR1 is MNHNY, CDR2 SVGAGI (reference sequence). The CDR3 region is CASSYSSGEGYEQYF. The CDR3, as DNA: TGTGCCAGCAGTTACTCGAGCGGGGAGGGCTACGAGCAGTACTTC.